These 20 T cell receptor beta chains were all obtained from the same sample, sequenced in a study of CD8 T cells in ankylosing spondylitis. MiXCR was run by TCRdb on the 5' RACE reads, yielding one entry per CDR3 protein. This sample yields under 250,000 distinct CDR3 sequences, of which about 30% are seen a single time; 4% to 5% belongs to the top ten. The specimen sequenced was blood, either unsorted or a sorted T cell fraction (not recorded which). The receptors stem from a male donor with ankylosing spondylitis or in good health (not recorded which).

The chain links TRBV20-1 to TRBJ2-7, with 9 positions matching TRBD1. J lost 6 bases, V lost 5 bases, and 2 bases had no gene match. The germline CDR1 and CDR2 sequences are DFQATT and SNEGSKA (reference sequence). The CDR3 consists of 11 residues. CDR3 nucleotide sequence: TGCAGTGCTTCGACAGGGGGCGAGCAGTACTTC. Translated, it gives CSASTGGEQYF.

This chain connects TRBV15 to TRBJ2-1; possibly TRBD1 for D (6 bases). The CDR3 extends over 13 amino acids. CDR1 is LNHNV and CDR2 is YYDKDF in the germline V gene (reference sequence). V was shortened by 8 bases and J by 3 bases, with 11 bases between the two germline ends. The CDR3 region is CATALQGYNEQFF. CDR3 DNA: TGTGCCACCGCTTTACAGGGCTACAATGAGCAGTTCTTC. The complete variable domain, with remaining parts taken from reference TRBV15 and TRBJ2-1, reads DAMVIQNPRYQVTQFGKPVTLSCSQTLNHNVMYWYQQKSSQAPKLLFHYYDKDFNNEADTPDNFQSRRPNTSFCFLDIRSPGLGDTAMYLCATALQGYNEQFFGPGTRLTVL.

J is TRBJ2-1 and V is TRBV9; TRBD2 might be the D (5 bases). CDR1 and CDR2 from the germline V gene are SGDLS and YYNGEE. V lost 0 bases and J 8 bases, leaving 15 bases between the germline ends. CDR3 length equals 15 residues. The CDR3 nucleotides are TGTGCCAGCAGCGTAGCTCCGCTAGCTAGGCATGAGCAGTTCTTC. It is translated as CASSVAPLARHEQFF. Using reference TRBV9 and TRBJ2-1 for the parts outside the CDR3, the full variable domain is DSGVTQTPKHLITATGQRVTLRCSPRSGDLSVYWYQQSLDQGLQFLIQYYNGEERAKGNILERFSAQQFPDLHSELNLSSLELGDSALYFCASSVAPLARHEQFFGPGTRLTVL.

The sample holds one count of this clonotype. This sequence joins TRBV28 and TRBJ2-3; no firm D call. The CDR3 sequence is 14 residues long. V was clipped by 3 bases and J by 2 bases, with 9 bases between them. Germline values: CDR1 MDHEN, CDR2 SYDVKM. CDR3 nucleotide sequence: TGTGCCAGCAGTTTTTCCCAGGCCACAGATACGCAGTATTTT. Its protein is CASSFSQATDTQYF.

The rearrangement joins TRBV5-1 to TRBJ1-3, with unresolved D. CDR3 length: 16 amino acids. The V gene lost 0 bases and the J gene lost 0 bases, with 10 bases spanning the gap. Germline assignment: CDR1 SGHRS and CDR2 YFSETQ. The CDR3 coding sequence is TGCGCCAGCAGCTTGGCGGGCAGCCTCTCTGGAAACACCATATATTTT. Amino acids: CASSLAGSLSGNTIYF.

Written as DNA, the CDR3 is TGTGCCAGCAGTCGAGCGGAGACTGCCCTCCACTTT. Protein sequence: CASSRAETALHF. The V gene is TRBV25-1, the J gene TRBJ1-6; D call uncertain. Germline CDR1 reads MGHDK; CDR2 reads SYGVNS. The CDR3 runs 12 residues. Trimming removed 5 bases from V and 14 bases from J, with 13 bases in between.

This clonotype was counted a few times. This rearrangement joins TRBV29-1 to TRBJ2-3; 14 nucleotides agree with TRBD2. Looked up from germline, CDR1 is SQVTM and CDR2 is ANQGSEA. CDR3 length: 16 amino acids. J lost 5 bases, V lost 4 bases, and 8 bases had no gene match. CDR3 coding DNA: TGCAGCGTTGCCCGACTAGCGGGGGGGCCTGGAGATACGCAGTATTTT. It encodes CSVARLAGGPGDTQYF.

The chain couples TRBV9 to TRBJ2-7; the D call may be TRBD1 or TRBD2 (5 bases each). V dropped 4 bases and J dropped 4 bases, with 18 bases sitting between them. Germline V gives CDR1 SGDLS, CDR2 YYNGEE. This CDR3 is 15 amino acids long. CDR3 protein: CASSPLSGPSYEQYF. CDR3 sequence (DNA): TGTGCCAGCAGCCCCCTATCGGGGCCATCTTACGAGCAGTACTTC.

This clonotype was found a few times. This chain uses TRBV12-3 or TRBV12-4 with TRBJ2-1, with D uncertain. There are 12 residues in the CDR3. V lost 6 bases, J lost 16 bases, and 19 bases lay in between. CDR3 region: CASSPGGQWSFF. The DNA for the CDR3 is TGTGCCAGCAGCCCCGGCGGCCAATGGTCCTTCTTC.

The CDR3 reads CASSAQAWGQETQYF. CDR3 in DNA: TGTGCCAGCAGCGCCCAGGCATGGGGGCAAGAGACCCAGTACTTC. The chain joins TRBV7-8 to TRBJ2-5; D is possibly TRBD1 or TRBD2 (5 bases each). This CDR3 comprises 15 residues. In germline, CDR1 is SGHVS, CDR2 FQNEAQ. V lost 5 bases and J lost 2, with 15 bases in between. Full variable domain (remainder filled in from reference TRBV7-8 and TRBJ2-5): GAGVSQSPRYKVAKRGQDVALRCDPISGHVSLFWYQQALGQGPEFLTYFQNEAQLDKSGLPSDRFFAERPEGSVSTLKIQRTQQEDSAVYLCASSAQAWGQETQYFGPGTRLLVL.

This clonotype was seen only a few times. The chain joins TRBV10-2 to TRBJ2-7; a possible D gene is TRBD1 (6 bases). The CDR3 spans 13 residues. CDR1 and CDR2 (germline): WSHSY, SAAADI. The V end was cut by 3 bases, the J end by 2 bases, with 8 bases between. This CDR3 is CASSDSGAYEQYF. The DNA of the CDR3 is TGCGCCAGCAGTGATTCAGGGGCCTACGAGCAGTACTTC.

This clonotype was detected only a few times. The chain combines TRBV11-2 with TRBJ2-3; D may be TRBD1 (5 bases). Germline CDR1 SGHAT, CDR2 FQNNGV. The CDR3 covers 15 residues. The V gene lost 6 bases and the J gene lost 1 base, with 14 bases spanning the gap. CDR3 coding DNA: TGTGCCAGCAGGCTGCAGGGCTATGGCACAGATACGCAGTATTTT. Protein: CASRLQGYGTDTQYF.

The chain uses TRBV20-1 and TRBJ1-2; possibly TRBD1 for D (6 bases). CDR1 is DFQATT and CDR2 is SNEGSKA in the germline V gene (reference sequence). V shed 3 bases and J shed 7 bases, with 24 bases lying between them. This CDR3 region has 16 residues. The CDR3 loop is CSASLGLARGLGGYTF. The CDR3 DNA reads TGCAGTGCTAGCCTTGGCTTGGCTCGGGGGCTGGGTGGCTACACCTTC.

This clonotype has just a few counts. Here the CDR3 omits its conserved ending phenylalanine or tryptophan, so a read error is the likely source. The limits of the CDR3 on the DNA are not certain, so only TCRdb's listed CDR3 is given. The rearrangement uses TRBV5-6 and TRBJ2-3; the table names TRBD2, a call not compared with the DNA. Germline-derived CDR1 and CDR2 are SGHDT and YYEEEE. The CDR3 spans 14 residues, counting both ends. This CDR3 is CASSLAGAGGRRRY.

The rearrangement uses TRBV11-2 and TRBJ2-7; the D call may be TRBD1 or TRBD2 (5 bases each). V lost 3 bases and J lost 7, with 13 bases in between. CDR1 SGHAT and CDR2 FQNNGV come from the germline V gene. The CDR3 contains 13 residues. Written as DNA, the CDR3 is TGTGCCAGCAGCTTTGGACAACCGGGGGAGCAGTACTTC. Its protein is CASSFGQPGEQYF.

This CDR3 is CASSTRASTQYF. CDR3 DNA sequence: TGTGCCAGCTCGACCAGAGCGAGTACGCAGTATTTT. The chain combines TRBV18 with TRBJ2-3; no definite D call. V was shortened by 6 bases and J by 8 bases, with 12 bases between the two germline ends. The germline V gene has CDR1 KGHSH and CDR2 LQKENI. CDR3 length: 12 residues.

CDR3 region: CASSQGQARGDEKLFF. The CDR3 DNA reads TGTGCCAGCAGCCAAGGACAGGCCAGGGGGGATGAAAAACTGTTTTTT. The chain recombines TRBV4-2 with TRBJ1-4; 7 nucleotides line up with TRBD1. J was trimmed by 6 bases and V by 1 base; bases with no gene match: 8. The CDR3 has 16 amino acids. Germline V gene data show CDR1 as LGHNA and CDR2 as YNFKEQ.

This sequence joins TRBV7-3 and TRBJ2-1, with D possibly matching TRBD1 (6 bases). The CDR3 spans 13 residues. CDR1 and CDR2 (germline): SGHTA, FQGTGA. Trimming took off 1 base at V and 7 bases at J, with 8 bases between the two ends. The CDR3 loop is CASSLKGGNEQFF. In DNA, the CDR3 is TGTGCCAGCAGCTTAAAAGGGGGAAATGAGCAGTTCTTC.

This clonotype has just a few counts. This rearrangement joins TRBV10-3 to TRBJ2-3; 8 bases line up with TRBD2. The V and J ends lost 6 bases and 5 bases, in that order; junction bases with no gene match: 7. CDR3 size: 14 residues. Germline loops: CDR1 ENHRY, CDR2 SYGVKD. CDR3 sequence: CAIRYGGAEDTQYF. The CDR3 DNA sequence: TGTGCCATCAGATACGGGGGGGCCGAAGATACGCAGTATTTT.

The chain recombines TRBV27 with TRBJ1-5, with D perhaps TRBD1 (5 bases). Trimming removed 2 bases from V and 2 bases from J, with 7 bases in between. This CDR3 spans 14 amino acids. CDR1 is MNHEY and CDR2 is SMNVEV in the germline V gene (reference sequence). The DNA of the CDR3 is TGTGCCAGCAGTTTAAGAGGGGGCAATCAGCCCCAGCATTTT. Protein sequence: CASSLRGGNQPQHF.